These 16 T cell receptor beta chains were sequenced from one sample in a study of blood T cell repertoires in COVID-19. Data came from immunoSEQ multiplex PCR; TCRdb stores just in-frame clones and leaves some out. The sample records 93,000 or so clones, around nine tenths being singletons. Sequenced input: peripheral blood. These receptor sequences come from a human donor in a cohort sampled during active COVID-19.

This chain connects TRBV29-1 to TRBJ2-4; D is possibly TRBD1 (6 bases). The CDR3 totals 12 residues. CDR1 is SQVTM, CDR2 ANQGSEA, per germline. The V end was cut by 7 bases, the J end by 9 bases, with 16 bases between. The CDR3 DNA follows: TGCAGCGGACGAACAGGGACGGGCATTCAGTACTTC. The encoded protein is CSGRTGTGIQYF. Full variable domain (outside the CDR3, taken from reference TRBV29-1 and TRBJ2-4): SAVISQKPSRDICQRGTSLTIQCQVDSQVTMMFWYRQQPGQSLTLIATANQGSEATYESGFVIDKFPISRPNLTFSTLTVSNMSPEDSSIYLCSGRTGTGIQYFGAGTRLSVL.

The V call is TRBV12-5, the J call TRBJ1-5; no firm D call. The CDR3 totals 13 residues. The V end lost 4 bases, the J end lost 7 bases, and 11 bases lay between the germline ends. The V gene's germline CDR1 is LGHNT and CDR2 FRNRAP. Here the CDR3 reads CASGSGVAQPQHF. The CDR3 DNA reads TGTGCTAGTGGTTCCGGGGTGGCGCAGCCCCAGCATTTT.

V gene TRBV28 combines with J gene TRBJ1-6; tentatively, D is TRBD1 (5 bases). This CDR3 region has 15 residues. Germline V gene lookup returns CDR1 MDHEN and CDR2 SYDVKM. V was cut by 2 bases and J by 8 bases, with 13 bases left in between. CDR3 residues: CASSLLGGDYSPLHF. The CDR3 region has the DNA TGTGCCAGCAGTTTACTCGGGGGGGACTATTCACCCCTCCACTTT.

This sequence joins TRBV30 and TRBJ2-1; 7 bases fit TRBD2. The V segment lost 8 bases and the J segment 0 bases; nucleotides outside the gene matches: 13. CDR1 and CDR2 from the germline V gene are GTSNPN and SVGIG (reference sequence). This CDR3 has 16 amino acids. The CDR3, as DNA: TGTGCCGCACGATCCTTAGCGGGCAGCTCCTACAATGAGCAGTTCTTC. As protein: CAARSLAGSSYNEQFF.

The chain has TRBV5-1 and TRBJ2-3; 9 bases match TRBD2. Trimming took 7 bases from V and 2 from J; bases not matched to a gene: 8. The CDR3 contains 15 residues. Germline CDR1 and CDR2: SGHRS and YFSETQ. The CDR3 protein is CASLLAGAATDTQYF. Written as DNA, the CDR3 is TGCGCCAGCCTCTTAGCGGGGGCCGCCACAGATACGCAGTATTTT. Together with reference TRBV5-1 and TRBJ2-3, the CDR3 gives the full variable domain: KAGVTQTPRYLIKTRGQQVTLSCSPISGHRSVSWYQQTPGQGLQFLFEYFSETQRNKGNFPGRFSGRQFSNSRSEMNVSTLELGDSALYLCASLLAGAATDTQYFGPGTRLTVL.

The chain links TRBV10-2 to TRBJ1-5; possibly TRBD1 for D (5 bases). Germline V gene lookup returns CDR1 WSHSY and CDR2 SAAADI. Trimming took off 10 bases at V and 5 bases at J, with 15 bases between the two ends. The CDR3 runs 13 residues. Written as DNA, the CDR3 is TGCGCCATCGGATACGACAGATATCAGCCCCAGCATTTT. It codes for CAIGYDRYQPQHF.

The rearrangement uses TRBV11-2 and TRBJ2-7; 7 bases fit TRBD2. The V gene end was trimmed by 8 bases and the J gene end by 3 bases; junction bases not matched to a gene: 16. The germline V gene encodes CDR1 SGHAT and CDR2 FQNNGV. This CDR3 has 16 amino acids. Here the CDR3 DNA reads TGTGCCAGCCTCAAAGGGCCGGGGGGTCGTATCTACGAGCAGTACTTC. This codes for CASLKGPGGRIYEQYF. Variable domain in full (rest from reference TRBV11-2 and TRBJ2-7): EAGVAQSPRYKIIEKRQSVAFWCNPISGHATLYWYQQILGQGPKLLIQFQNNGVVDDSQLPKDRFSAERLKGVDSTLKIQPAKLEDSAVYLCASLKGPGGRIYEQYFGPGTRLTVT.

CDR3 in DNA: TGTGCCAGCAGTTTTCTGGGGGCAGGCGCTGAAGCTTTCTTT. It encodes CASSFLGAGAEAFF. V and J are TRBV28 and TRBJ1-1; weak D call: TRBD1 (6 bases). Germline V gives CDR1 MDHEN, CDR2 SYDVKM. This CDR3 has 14 residues. The V and J ends lost 3 bases and 6 bases respectively, with 14 bases between them.

V usage is TRBV28 and J usage is TRBJ1-1; D is possibly TRBD1 (5 bases). V was clipped by 7 bases and J by 3 bases, with 15 bases between them. Germline CDR1 and CDR2: MDHEN and SYDVKM. This CDR3 region has 14 residues. For the CDR3, the DNA is TGTGCCAGCACCCCCCAGGGCCGAGACACTGAAGCTTTCTTT. This translates into CASTPQGRDTEAFF.

The chain couples TRBV6-2 or TRBV6-3 to TRBJ2-1; D is undetermined. The CDR3 runs to 14 residues. The V gene lost 6 bases and the J gene lost 7 bases, with 16 bases spanning the gap. The germline V gene encodes CDR1 MNHEY and CDR2 SVGEGT. The CDR3 spells CASSPPGSGNEQFF. CDR3 DNA: TGTGCCAGCAGCCCCCCAGGATCTGGTAATGAGCAGTTCTTC.

The rearrangement uses TRBV11-3 and TRBJ2-7; D might be TRBD1 (5 bases). Deletions cut 2 bases from V and 1 base from J, with 9 bases between. The CDR3 runs to 14 residues. Germline values: CDR1 SGHNT, CDR2 YENEEA. The DNA of the CDR3 is TGTGCCAGCAGCTTACAGGGCGGATCCTACGAGCAGTACTTC. It is translated as CASSLQGGSYEQYF.

The rearrangement links TRBV18 to TRBJ1-4; D not resolved. Trimming pared 3 bases from V and 7 bases from J, leaving 6 bases between. The germline CDR1 and CDR2 sequences are KGHSH and LQKENI. The length of the CDR3 is 12 residues. CDR3: CASSPRGEKLFF. CDR3 sequence (DNA): TGTGCCAGCTCACCGAGAGGTGAAAAACTGTTTTTT.

J is TRBJ1-3 and V is TRBV10-3; 7 bases match TRBD1. Unmatched junction bases numbered 4, after V lost 7 bases and J lost 4 bases. There are 13 residues in the CDR3. CDR1 and CDR2 (germline): ENHRY, SYGVKD. CDR3 bases: TGTGCCATCAACCAGGGGGACGGAAACACCATATATTTT. Protein: CAINQGDGNTIYF.

There are a few counts of this clone. The rearrangement joins TRBV7-2 to TRBJ2-1; maybe TRBD1 (7 bases). The V end lost 3 bases, the J end lost 8 bases, and 17 bases lay between the germline ends. CDR3 size: 15 residues. Germline V gives CDR1 SGHTA, CDR2 FQGNSA. DNA of the CDR3: TGTGCCAGCAGCTTCAGGGGGGCGGGCTGGGATGAGCAGTTCTTC. Its protein is CASSFRGAGWDEQFF.

This sequence joins TRBV4-1 and TRBJ2-3, with 10 bases that match TRBD2. There are 15 residues in the CDR3. CDR1 and CDR2 from the germline V gene are MGHRA and YSYEKL. With V trimmed by 4 bases and J by 0 bases, 1 base remained unmatched. The DNA of the CDR3 is TGCGCCAGCAGCCTGACTAGCGGGAGCACAGATACGCAGTATTTT. Amino acids: CASSLTSGSTDTQYF.

This clone was found once. This sequence joins TRBV6-1 and TRBJ2-2; 10 positions match TRBD2. Trimming took 3 bases from V and 5 from J; bases not matched to a gene: 12. Germline values: CDR1 MNHNS, CDR2 SASEGT. The CDR3 contains 18 residues. CDR3 region: CASSEPQTGTSVTGELFF. Here the CDR3 DNA reads TGTGCCAGCAGTGAGCCACAGACCGGGACTAGCGTAACCGGGGAGCTGTTTTTT.